This T cell receptor (beta chain) was documented in a study of blood T cell repertoires in COVID-19. Study context: Donors in the United States, Italy and Spain gave samples during acute or convalescent COVID-19. PBMCs, B-cell-depleted T cells, or T cells provided the cDNA or gDNA that made up the material.

CDR3 length: 13 residues. Trimming cost V 2 bases and J 7 bases; bases outside gene matches: 5. Germline V lookup: CDR1 SGHKS, CDR2 YYEKEE (reference sequence). As originally analysed: Researchers report that nucleated cell counts were estimated from reference gene primer amplification. Produced via immunoSEQ multiplex PCR; TCRdb's table is partial and in-frame only. That table supplies the V and J calls and clone size; D and trimming were determined from the DNA. Altogether around 310,000 clones are present, 90% being singletons, with the ten largest covering about 1%. Seattle researchers signed up patients amid active infection and tracked them longitudinally.

This TCR derives from a woman in her forties with COVID-19, enrolled during active disease. Sequencing used peripheral blood. This sequence joins TRBV5-5 and TRBJ1-1, with 7 nucleotides matching TRBD1. CDR3 residues: CASSFDRALEAFF. CDR3 DNA sequence: TGTGCCAGCAGCTTTGACAGGGCTCTTGAAGCTTTCTTT.